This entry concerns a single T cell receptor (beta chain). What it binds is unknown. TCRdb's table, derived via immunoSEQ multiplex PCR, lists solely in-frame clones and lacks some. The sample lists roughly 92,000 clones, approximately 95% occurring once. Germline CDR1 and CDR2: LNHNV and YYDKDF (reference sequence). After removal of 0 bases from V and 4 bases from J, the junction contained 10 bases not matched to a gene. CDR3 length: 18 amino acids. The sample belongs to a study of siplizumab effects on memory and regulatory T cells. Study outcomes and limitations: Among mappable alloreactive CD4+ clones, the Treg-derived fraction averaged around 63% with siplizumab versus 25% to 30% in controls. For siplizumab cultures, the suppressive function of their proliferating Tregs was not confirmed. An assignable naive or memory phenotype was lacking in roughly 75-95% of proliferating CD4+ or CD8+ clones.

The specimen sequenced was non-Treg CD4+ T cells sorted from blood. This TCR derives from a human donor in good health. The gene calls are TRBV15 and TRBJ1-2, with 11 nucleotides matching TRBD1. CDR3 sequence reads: CATSRDISGTGGSYGYTF. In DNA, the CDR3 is TGTGCCACCAGCAGAGATATTTCCGGGACAGGGGGGAGCTATGGCTACACCTTC. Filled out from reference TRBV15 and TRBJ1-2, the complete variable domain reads DAMVIQNPRYQVTQFGKPVTLSCSQTLNHNVMYWYQQKSSQAPKLLFHYYDKDFNNEADTPDNFQSRRPNTSFCFLDIRSPGLGDTAMYLCATSRDISGTGGSYGYTFGSGTRLTVV.